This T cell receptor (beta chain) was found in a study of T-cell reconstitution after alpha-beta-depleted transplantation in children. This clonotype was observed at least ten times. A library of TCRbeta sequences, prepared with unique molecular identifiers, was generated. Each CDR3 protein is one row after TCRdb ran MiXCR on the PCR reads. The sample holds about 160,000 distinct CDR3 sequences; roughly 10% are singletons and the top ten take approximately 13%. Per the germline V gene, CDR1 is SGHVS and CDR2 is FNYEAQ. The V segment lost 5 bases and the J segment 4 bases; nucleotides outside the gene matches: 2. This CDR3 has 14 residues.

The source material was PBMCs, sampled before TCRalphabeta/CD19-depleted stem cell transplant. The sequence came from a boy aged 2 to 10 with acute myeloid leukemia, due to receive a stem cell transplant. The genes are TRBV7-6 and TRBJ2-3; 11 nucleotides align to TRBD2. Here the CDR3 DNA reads TGTGCCAGCAGCAGGGGACTAGCGGCAGATACGCAGTATTTT. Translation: CASSRGLAADTQYF.